The 7 T cell receptor beta chains reported below all come from one sample, sequenced in a study of T cells in Graves' hyperthyroidism and ophthalmopathy (dated by TCRdb to about 2019). Libraries were constructed by multiplex PCR. The sequencer was an Illumina HiSeq 2000. The TCR beta CDR3 regions were amplified from the RNA transcripts. The TCR CDR3 was subjected to a first round of RT-PCR using the HTBI primer set and the Qiagen OneStep RT-PCR kit. TCRdb applied fastp at Q25 and MiXCR to the public reads, then kept only in-frame beta chains. When rows share a CDR3 protein, they turn into one entry using the most common DNA and genes. The sample records roughly 840,000 distinct CDR3 sequences, around 38% of which are singletons. The ten top clones hold about 8.9% of the sample. The material sequenced was blood. Receptors originate from a man younger than 35 with Graves' hyperthyroidism.

This clonotype came up a few times. This sequence joins TRBV12-3 or TRBV12-4 and TRBJ2-7, with D perhaps TRBD2 (5 bases). V lost 8 bases and J lost 7, with 18 bases in between. The CDR3 spans 13 residues. CDR3 amino acids: CASGSTEGWEQYF. The CDR3 DNA reads as TGTGCCAGCGGGTCAACCGAGGGCTGGGAGCAGTACTTC.

This clonotype was detected only a few times. The rearrangement joins TRBV11-2 to TRBJ2-7, with TRBD2 matching over 7 bases. V lost 1 base and J lost 2; bases outside the gene matches: 14. CDR3 length equals 18 residues. CDR1 is SGHAT and CDR2 is FQNNGV in the germline V gene. In DNA form, the CDR3 reads TGTGCCAGCAGCTTAGTGGGGCGGGCTCAGCGGGAAACCTACGAGCAGTACTTC. Amino acids: CASSLVGRAQRETYEQYF.

The chain is built from TRBV29-1 and TRBJ2-5; a possible D gene is TRBD1 (7 bases). The V end lost 7 bases, the J end lost 4 bases, and 13 bases lay between the germline ends. The CDR3 covers 12 residues. CDR1 is SQVTM, CDR2 ANQGSEA, per germline. The CDR3 loop reads CSEGGGAETQYF. As DNA, the CDR3 is TGCAGCGAAGGAGGGGGCGCAGAGACCCAGTACTTC.

V usage is TRBV29-1 and J usage is TRBJ1-4; D is undetermined. Trimming removed 1 base at V and 1 base at J, with 4 bases between. The CDR3 is 13 residues long. CDR1 and CDR2 (germline): SQVTM, ANQGSEA. The chain's CDR3 is CSVEAGTNEKLFF. The CDR3 coding sequence is TGCAGCGTTGAAGCTGGAACTAATGAAAAACTGTTTTTT.

The chain employs TRBV7-2 and TRBJ1-4; D is undetermined. CDR3 size: 17 residues. Germline assignment: CDR1 SGHTA and CDR2 FQGNSA. V dropped 5 bases and J dropped 5 bases, with 21 bases sitting between them. In nucleotides, the CDR3 is TGTGCCAGCAGCAAATCTGCTGGCAGCCCGTTCAATGAAAAACTGTTTTTT. Its protein is CASSKSAGSPFNEKLFF.

The chain couples TRBV4-1 to TRBJ2-7; D gene uncertain. Germline V gene lookup returns CDR1 MGHRA and CDR2 YSYEKL. This CDR3 has 13 amino acids. Trimming took off 0 bases at V and 1 base at J, with 4 bases between the two ends. The CDR3 coding sequence is TGCGCCAGCAGCCAAGAGGTGTCCTACGAGCAGTACTTC. It is translated as CASSQEVSYEQYF.

This clonotype came up many times. The chain links TRBV7-8 to TRBJ1-4; tentatively, D is TRBD1 (5 bases). The CDR3 loop spans 13 amino acids. Trimming stripped 8 bases from V and 14 bases from J, with 21 bases between. Germline assignment: CDR1 SGHVS and CDR2 FQNEAQ. CDR3 nucleotide sequence: TGTGCCAGCTCGGTGGGGGTGAGAAGAAAGCTGTTTTTT. It translates to CASSVGVRRKLFF.